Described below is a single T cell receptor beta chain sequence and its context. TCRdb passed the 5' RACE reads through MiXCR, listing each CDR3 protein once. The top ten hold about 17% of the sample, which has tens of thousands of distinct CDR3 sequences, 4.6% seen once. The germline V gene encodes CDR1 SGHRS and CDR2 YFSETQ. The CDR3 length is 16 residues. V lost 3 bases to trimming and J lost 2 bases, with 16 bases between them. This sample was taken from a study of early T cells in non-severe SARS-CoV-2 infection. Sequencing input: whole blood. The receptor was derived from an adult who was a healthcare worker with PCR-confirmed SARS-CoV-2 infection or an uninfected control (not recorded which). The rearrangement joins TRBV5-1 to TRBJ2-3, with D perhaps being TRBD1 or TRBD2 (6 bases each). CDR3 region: CASSSDGGHLTDTQYF. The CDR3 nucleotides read TGCGCCAGCAGCTCTGACGGGGGCCACCTCACAGATACGCAGTATTTT.